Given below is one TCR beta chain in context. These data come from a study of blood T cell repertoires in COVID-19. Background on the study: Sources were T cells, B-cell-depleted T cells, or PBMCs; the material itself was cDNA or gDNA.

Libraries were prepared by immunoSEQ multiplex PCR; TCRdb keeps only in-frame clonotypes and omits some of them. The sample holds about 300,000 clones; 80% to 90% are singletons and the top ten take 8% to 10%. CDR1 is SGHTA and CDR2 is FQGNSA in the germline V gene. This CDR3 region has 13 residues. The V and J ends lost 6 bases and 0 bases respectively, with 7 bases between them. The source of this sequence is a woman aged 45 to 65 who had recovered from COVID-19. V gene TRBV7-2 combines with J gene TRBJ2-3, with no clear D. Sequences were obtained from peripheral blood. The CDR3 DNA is TGTGCCAGCAGTCGTACTAGCACAGATACGCAGTATTTT. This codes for CASSRTSTDTQYF.